This TCR beta chain was sequenced in a study of T cell responses to AZD1222 COVID-19 vaccine. Study overall: The analysis combined second doses at about 4 or about 12 weeks.

Repertoires were generated with immunoSEQ multiplex PCR, while TCRdb's copy carries only in-frame clones and drops some. The profile shows 100,000 to 150,000 clones, approximately 90% of them singletons. Findings and limits, study-wide: Receipt of two AZD1222 doses was followed by a rise in Spike-specific TCR breadth and depth. The donor cohort was predominantly white British with a female majority, and clonal diversity may have been underestimated. Across the whole spike, CD4 TCRs peaked at regions 160-218 and 743-854.

To note about this clone: What it binds is unknown.

Germline CDR1 reads MNHEY; CDR2 reads SVGAGI. The length of the CDR3 is 16 residues. V lost 4 bases to trimming and J lost 2 bases, with 12 bases between them. The specimen was peripheral blood, collected on day 0 of AZD1222 vaccination. V gene TRBV6-5 combines with J gene TRBJ1-6; TRBD1 is a possible D gene (6 bases). This TCR derives from an adult in good health. This CDR3 reads CASSLGQIAYNSPLHF. Here the CDR3 DNA reads TGTGCCAGCAGTTTAGGACAGATCGCCTATAATTCACCCCTCCACTTT.